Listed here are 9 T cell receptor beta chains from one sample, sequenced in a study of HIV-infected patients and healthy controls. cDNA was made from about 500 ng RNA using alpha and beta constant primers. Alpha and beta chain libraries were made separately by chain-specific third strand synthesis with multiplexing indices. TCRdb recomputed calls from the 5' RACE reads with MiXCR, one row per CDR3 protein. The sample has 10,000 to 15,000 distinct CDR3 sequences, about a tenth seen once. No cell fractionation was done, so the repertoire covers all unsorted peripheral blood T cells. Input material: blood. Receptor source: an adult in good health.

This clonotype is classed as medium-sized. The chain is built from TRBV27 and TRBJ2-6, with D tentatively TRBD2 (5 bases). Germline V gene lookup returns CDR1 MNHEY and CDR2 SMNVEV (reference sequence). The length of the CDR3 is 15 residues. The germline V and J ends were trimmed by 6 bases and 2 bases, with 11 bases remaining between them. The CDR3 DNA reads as TGTGCCAGCAGCCCCGGAGGAGCTGGGGCCAACGTCCTGACTTTC. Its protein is CASSPGGAGANVLTF.

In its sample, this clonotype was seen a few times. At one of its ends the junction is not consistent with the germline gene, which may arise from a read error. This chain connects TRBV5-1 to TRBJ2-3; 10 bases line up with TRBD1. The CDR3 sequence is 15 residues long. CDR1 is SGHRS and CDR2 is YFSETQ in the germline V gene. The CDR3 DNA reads TGCGCCAACAGCTTCGGGGACAGGGGACCAGATACGCAGTATTTT. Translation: CANSFGDRGPDTQYF. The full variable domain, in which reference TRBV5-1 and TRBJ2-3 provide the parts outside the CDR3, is KAGVTQTPRYLIKTRGQQVTLSCSPISGHRSVSWYQQTPGQGLQFLFEYFSETQRNKGNFPGRFSGRQFSNSRSEMNVSTLELGDSALYLCANSFGDRGPDTQYFGPGTRLTVL.

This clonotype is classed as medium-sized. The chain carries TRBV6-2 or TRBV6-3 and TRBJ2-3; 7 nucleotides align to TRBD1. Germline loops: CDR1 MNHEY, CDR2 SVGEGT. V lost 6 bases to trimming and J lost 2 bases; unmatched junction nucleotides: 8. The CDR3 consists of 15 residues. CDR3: CASSMYRGSTDTQYF. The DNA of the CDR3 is TGTGCCAGCAGCATGTACAGGGGCTCCACAGATACGCAGTATTTT.

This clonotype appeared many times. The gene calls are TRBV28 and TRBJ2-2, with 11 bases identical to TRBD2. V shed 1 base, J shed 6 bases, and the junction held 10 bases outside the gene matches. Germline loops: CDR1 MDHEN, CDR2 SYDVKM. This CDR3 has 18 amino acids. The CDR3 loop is CASSLLPGLAGLSGELFF. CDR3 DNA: TGTGCCAGCAGTTTATTACCAGGACTAGCGGGTCTGTCCGGGGAGCTGTTTTTT.

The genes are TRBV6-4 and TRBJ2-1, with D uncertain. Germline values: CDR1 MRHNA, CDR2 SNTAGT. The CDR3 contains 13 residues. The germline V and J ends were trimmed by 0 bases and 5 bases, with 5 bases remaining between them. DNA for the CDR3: TGTGCCAGCAGTGACTCGGTAAACAATGAGCAGTTCTTC. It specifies CASSDSVNNEQFF.

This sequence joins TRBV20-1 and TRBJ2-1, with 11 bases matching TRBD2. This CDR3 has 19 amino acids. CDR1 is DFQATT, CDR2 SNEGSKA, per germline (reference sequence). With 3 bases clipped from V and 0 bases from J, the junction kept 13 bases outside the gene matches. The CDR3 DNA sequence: TGCAGTGCTAGCCCTGGACTAGCGGGTAGGGGCCCCTCCTACAATGAGCAGTTCTTC. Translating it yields CSASPGLAGRGPSYNEQFF.

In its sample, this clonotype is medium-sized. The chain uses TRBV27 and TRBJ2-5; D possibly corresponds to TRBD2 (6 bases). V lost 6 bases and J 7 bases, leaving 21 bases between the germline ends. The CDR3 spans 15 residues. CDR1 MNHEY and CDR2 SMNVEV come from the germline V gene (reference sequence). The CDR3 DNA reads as TGTGCCAGCAGAGCCGGGACTTCGGTACCGGGGACCCAGTACTTC. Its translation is CASRAGTSVPGTQYF.

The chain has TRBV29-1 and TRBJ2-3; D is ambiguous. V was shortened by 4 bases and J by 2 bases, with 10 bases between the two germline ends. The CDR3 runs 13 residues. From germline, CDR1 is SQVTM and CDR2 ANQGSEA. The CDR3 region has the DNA TGCAGCGTTGGCCTAAGGTTCACAGATACGCAGTATTTT. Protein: CSVGLRFTDTQYF.

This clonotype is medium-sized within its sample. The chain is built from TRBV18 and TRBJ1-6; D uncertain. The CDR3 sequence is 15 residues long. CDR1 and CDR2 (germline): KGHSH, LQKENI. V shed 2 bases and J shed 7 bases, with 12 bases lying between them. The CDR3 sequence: CASSPRQDLNSPLHF. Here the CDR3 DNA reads TGTGCCAGCTCACCAAGGCAAGATTTGAATTCACCCCTCCACTTT.